The T cell receptor (beta chain) under discussion was sequenced for a study of cytomegalovirus exposure and HLA in healthy donors. Overall study findings and caveats: Across donors, presence/absence analyses took sequencing depth to be roughly uniform. It was likely that a cluster of highly shared sequence variants was a sequencing artifact.

It was with 60 Vbeta and 13 Jbeta primers that the PCR ran. Repertoires were generated with immunoSEQ multiplex PCR, while TCRdb's copy carries only in-frame clones and drops some. The data show 180,000 or so clones, with 76% seen just once and roughly 2.5% held by the top ten. Germline loops: CDR1 SEHNR, CDR2 FQNEAQ (reference sequence). V shed 0 bases and J shed 5 bases, with 13 bases lying between them. This CDR3 is 16 amino acids long. In its sample, this clone was seen a few times. What it recognizes is unknown. Source material: PBMCs. The chain uses TRBV7-9 and TRBJ1-4, with a weak D call TRBD1 (6 bases). This TCR derives from a woman in her twenties or thirties in good health and CMV-seropositive. The CDR3 here is CASSLAQQGPNEKLFF. DNA for the CDR3: TGTGCCAGCAGCTTAGCCCAACAGGGCCCCAATGAAAAACTGTTTTTT.